This TCR beta chain stems from a study of tumor and adjacent non-tumor tissue in lung cancer. Study as a whole: The patients, approximately nine men and 5 women, were roughly 30 to 80 with stage I to III disease. Overall study findings and caveats: Top 100 clones took a larger repertoire share in normal lung. Tumor tissue had significantly higher TCR diversity than normal lung.

Note on this clonotype: What it binds is unknown. One end of the junction is discordant with germline, which a read error may explain.

The library came from three nested PCR rounds adapted from ARM-PCR protocols. Via MiXCR, TCRdb re-called the multiplex PCR reads, giving one row per CDR3 protein. This sample carries roughly 200,000 distinct CDR3 sequences, over 55% of them seen once, and the ten largest clones take around 27%. The template was RNA from unsorted bulk tissue. CDR1 and CDR2 (germline): MNHEY, SVGAGI. The CDR3 has 13 residues. The origin of this receptor is a man aged 55 to 70 with non-small cell lung cancer. The rearrangement joins TRBV6-5 to TRBJ1-2; D remains unclear. The specimen sequenced was lung tumor tissue. CDR3 region: CTSSYSDLYGYTF. CDR3 DNA sequence: TGTACCAGCAGTTACTCTGACTTATATGGCTACACCTTC.